This T cell receptor beta chain derives from a study of T cell responses to AZD1222 COVID-19 vaccine. V was clipped by 6 bases and J by 1 base, with 9 bases between them. The germline gives CDR1 SEHNR, CDR2 FQNEAQ (reference sequence). The CDR3 runs to 13 residues. Here immunoSEQ multiplex PCR was the method, and the copy in TCRdb shows in-frame clones only, minus some. The profile shows about 120,000 clones, 80% to 95% of them singletons. Sample: peripheral blood, taken 28 days after the second dose of the MenACWY control vaccine. V gene TRBV7-9 combines with J gene TRBJ1-1, with D uncertain. This clonotype was sampled from an adult who received the MenACWY meningococcal vaccine as a control. CDR3 sequence: CASSSRRNTEAFF. Written as DNA, the CDR3 is TGTGCCAGCAGTTCTCGACGGAACACTGAAGCTTTCTTT.